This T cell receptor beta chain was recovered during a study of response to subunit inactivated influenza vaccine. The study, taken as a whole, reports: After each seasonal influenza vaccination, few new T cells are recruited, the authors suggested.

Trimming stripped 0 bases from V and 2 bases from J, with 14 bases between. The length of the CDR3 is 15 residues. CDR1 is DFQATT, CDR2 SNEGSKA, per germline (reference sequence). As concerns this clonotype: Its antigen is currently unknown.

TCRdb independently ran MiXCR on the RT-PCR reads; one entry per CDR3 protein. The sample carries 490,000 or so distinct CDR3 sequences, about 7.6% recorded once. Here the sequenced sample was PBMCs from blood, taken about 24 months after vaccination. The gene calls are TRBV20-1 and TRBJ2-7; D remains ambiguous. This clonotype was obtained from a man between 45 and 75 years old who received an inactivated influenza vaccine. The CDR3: CSARDHSSRTYEQYF. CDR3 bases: TGCAGTGCTAGAGATCACTCCTCCCGAACCTACGAGCAGTACTTC.